This TCR beta chain was profiled in a study of T-cell memory formation after mild COVID-19. It was 5'RACE with constant-segment primers that produced the TCR alpha and TCR beta cDNA libraries, which carried sample barcodes and UMIs. TCRdb reprocessed the 5' RACE reads with MiXCR, giving one entry per CDR3 protein. Of fewer than 200,000 distinct CDR3 sequences listed, 20% to 25% are singletons. The germline CDR1 and CDR2 sequences are MNHEY and SMNVEV (reference sequence). CDR3 size: 15 residues. V was cut by 2 bases and J by 2 bases, with 13 bases left in between. This clonotype was obtained from an adult woman who had mild COVID-19 (a few samples of this study predate the infection). Cell type and time point are not known. The V call is TRBV27, the J call TRBJ2-7; D call uncertain. The sequenced sample consisted of PBMCs or a T cell subset sorted from them (not recorded which). Here the CDR3 reads CASSLGSGIPYEQYF. CDR3 sequence (DNA): TGTGCCAGCAGTTTAGGATCAGGAATACCCTACGAGCAGTACTTC.